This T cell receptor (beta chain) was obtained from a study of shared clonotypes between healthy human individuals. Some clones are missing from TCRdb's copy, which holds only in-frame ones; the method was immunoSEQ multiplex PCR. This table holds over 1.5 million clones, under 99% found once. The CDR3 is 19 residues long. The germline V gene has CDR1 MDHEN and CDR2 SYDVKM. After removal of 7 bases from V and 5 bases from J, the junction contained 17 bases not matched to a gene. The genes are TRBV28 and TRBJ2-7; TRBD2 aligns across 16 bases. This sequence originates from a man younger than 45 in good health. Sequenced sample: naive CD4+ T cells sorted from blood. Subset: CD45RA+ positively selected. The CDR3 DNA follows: TGTGCCAGCACGACCCTTTCCGTGGGACTAGCGGGAGGGTGGGACGAGCAGTACTTC. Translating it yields CASTTLSVGLAGGWDEQYF.